Following are 9 T cell receptor beta chains from one sample sequenced in a study of blood T cells in healthy people across ages (dated by TCRdb to the mid-2010s). The receptor library was made with 5' RACE. A second 7 to 11 cycle PCR used a sample-barcoded 5' primer and a J-beta primer mix. TCRdb applied fastp at Q25 and MiXCR to the public reads, then kept only in-frame beta chains. Duplicate CDR3 protein sequences are folded into a single record with the most common DNA and genes. This sample holds around 2 million distinct CDR3 sequences; more than 35% were observed only once. The ten largest clones take up roughly 24% of the sample. Sample: blood. All receptors come from a human donor in good health.

This rearrangement joins TRBV20-1 to TRBJ2-1, with D maybe TRBD1 (7 bases). Matching the DNA end better, TRBJ2-7 makes the J call doubtful. The CDR3 is 15 residues long. Germline lookup yields CDR1 DFQATT and CDR2 SNEGSKA (reference sequence). CDR3 DNA sequence: TGCAGTGCTAGAAACAGGGGAGGACTCTACAATGAGCAGTACTTC. Its translation is CSARNRGGLYNEQYF.

This clonotype has only a few counts. V and J are TRBV29-1 and TRBJ1-2; TRBD1 might be the D (5 bases). The CDR3 has 13 residues. Germline-derived CDR1 and CDR2 are SQVTM and ANQGSEA. V was trimmed by 3 bases and J by 5 bases, leaving 13 bases between them. CDR3 residues: CSVDPGTYYGYTF. CDR3 bases: TGCAGCGTTGACCCCGGGACGTATTATGGCTACACCTTC. Filled out from reference TRBV29-1 and TRBJ1-2, the complete variable domain reads SAVISQKPSRDICQRGTSLTIQCQVDSQVTMMFWYRQQPGQSLTLIATANQGSEATYESGFVIDKFPISRPNLTFSTLTVSNMSPEDSSIYLCSVDPGTYYGYTFGSGTRLTVV.

This chain connects TRBV7-2 to TRBJ2-1, with 10 bases identical to TRBD1. There are 16 residues in the CDR3. Germline CDR1 reads SGHTA; CDR2 reads FQGNSA. V gave up 5 bases and J gave up 6 bases; unmatched junction bases: 10. The CDR3: CASSDPRDRGRNEQFF. DNA of the CDR3: TGTGCCAGCAGCGATCCACGGGACAGGGGACGCAATGAGCAGTTCTTC.

The table lists this clonotype with a count of one. J is TRBJ1-1 and V is TRBV6-6, with 7 bases aligning to TRBD1. In germline, CDR1 is MNHNY, CDR2 SVGAGI (reference sequence). CDR3 length equals 14 residues. V shed 3 bases, J shed 4 bases, and the junction held 5 bases outside the gene matches. The CDR3 nucleotides are TGTGCCAGCAGTTATGTTGGGGACAGCACTGAAGCTTTCTTT. Residues: CASSYVGDSTEAFF.

The chain has TRBV2 and TRBJ2-3; D possibly corresponds to TRBD1 (5 bases). This CDR3 contains 15 residues. V was clipped by 5 bases and J by 1 base, with 13 bases between them. Germline values: CDR1 SNHLY, CDR2 FYNNEI. The DNA for the CDR3 is TGTGCCAGCAGTAGGGGATACTCTGGCACAGATACGCAGTATTTT. Protein sequence: CASSRGYSGTDTQYF.

This clonotype was detected once. This chain links TRBV19 with TRBJ2-2, with 13 bases fitting TRBD2. Germline CDR1 and CDR2: LNHDA and SQIVND (reference sequence). V lost 7 bases to trimming and J lost 3 bases; unmatched junction nucleotides: 8. This CDR3 is 17 amino acids long. The CDR3 loop reads CASTGTSGEAHTGELFF. The CDR3 region has the DNA TGTGCCAGTACCGGGACTAGCGGGGAGGCCCACACCGGGGAGCTGTTTTTT.

Many counts were recorded for this clonotype. The V call is TRBV7-2, the J call TRBJ2-7; D not certain. V lost 6 bases and J lost 2, with 5 bases in between. This CDR3 has 11 residues. Germline-derived CDR1 and CDR2 are SGHTA and FQGNSA. The CDR3 nucleotides read TGTGCCAGCAGGGGAACCTACGAGCAGTACTTC. The encoded protein is CASRGTYEQYF.

This clonotype appeared a few times. V gene TRBV12-3 or TRBV12-4 combines with J gene TRBJ1-5; maybe TRBD1 (6 bases). The CDR3 has 12 residues. The V gene lost 6 bases and the J gene lost 6 bases, with 9 bases spanning the gap. The CDR3 region has the DNA TGTGCCAGCAGAGTGACAGGTCAGCCCCAGCATTTT. Its protein is CASRVTGQPQHF.

This clonotype has more than one count but fewer than ten. This chain connects TRBV28 to TRBJ2-7; maybe TRBD2 (5 bases). V lost 9 bases, J lost 3 bases, and 21 bases lay in between. Germline CDR1 MDHEN, CDR2 SYDVKM. There are 15 residues in the CDR3. CDR3 residues: CASSRRGIRVYEQYF. The CDR3 DNA reads TGTGCCAGTAGTCGAAGAGGGATTCGCGTCTACGAGCAGTACTTC.